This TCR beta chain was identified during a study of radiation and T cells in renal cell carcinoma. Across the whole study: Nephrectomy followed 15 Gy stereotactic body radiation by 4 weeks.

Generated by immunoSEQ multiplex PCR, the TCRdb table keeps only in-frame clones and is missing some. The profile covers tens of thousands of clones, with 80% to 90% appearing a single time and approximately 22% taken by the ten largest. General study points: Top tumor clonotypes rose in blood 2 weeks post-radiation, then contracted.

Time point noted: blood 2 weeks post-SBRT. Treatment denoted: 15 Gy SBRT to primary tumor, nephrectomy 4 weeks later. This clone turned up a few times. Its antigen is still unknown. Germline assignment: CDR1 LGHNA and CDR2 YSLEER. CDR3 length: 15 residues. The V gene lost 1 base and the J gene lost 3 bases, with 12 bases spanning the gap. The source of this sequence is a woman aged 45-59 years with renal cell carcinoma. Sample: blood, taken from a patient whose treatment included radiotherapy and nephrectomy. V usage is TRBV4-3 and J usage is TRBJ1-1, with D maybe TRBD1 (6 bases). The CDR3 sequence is CASSQAKGVDTEAFF. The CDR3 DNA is TGCGCCAGCAGCCAAGCGAAGGGGGTAGACACTGAAGCTTTCTTT.